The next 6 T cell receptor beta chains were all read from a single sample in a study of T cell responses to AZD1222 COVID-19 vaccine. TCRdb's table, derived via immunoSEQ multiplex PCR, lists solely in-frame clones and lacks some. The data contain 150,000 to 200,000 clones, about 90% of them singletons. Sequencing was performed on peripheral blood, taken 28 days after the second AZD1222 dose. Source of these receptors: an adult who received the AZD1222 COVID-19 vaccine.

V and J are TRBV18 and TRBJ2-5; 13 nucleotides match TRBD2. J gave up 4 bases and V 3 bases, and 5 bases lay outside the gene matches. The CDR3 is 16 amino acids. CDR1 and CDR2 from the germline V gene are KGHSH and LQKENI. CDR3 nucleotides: TGTGCCAGCTCACCGGGGACTAGCGGGACCGGAGAGACCCAGTACTTC. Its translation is CASSPGTSGTGETQYF. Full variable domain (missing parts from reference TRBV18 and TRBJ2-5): NAGVMQNPRHLVRRRGQEARLRCSPMKGHSHVYWYRQLPEEGLKFMVYLQKENIIDESGMPKERFSAEFPKEGPSILRIQQVVRGDSAAYFCASSPGTSGTGETQYFGPGTRLLVL.

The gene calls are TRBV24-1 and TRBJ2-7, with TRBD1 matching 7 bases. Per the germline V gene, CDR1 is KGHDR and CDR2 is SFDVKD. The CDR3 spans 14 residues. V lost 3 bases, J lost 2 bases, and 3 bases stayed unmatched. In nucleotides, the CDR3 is TGTGCCACCAGTGATCGGACAGGCGCCTACGAGCAGTACTTC. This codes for CATSDRTGAYEQYF.

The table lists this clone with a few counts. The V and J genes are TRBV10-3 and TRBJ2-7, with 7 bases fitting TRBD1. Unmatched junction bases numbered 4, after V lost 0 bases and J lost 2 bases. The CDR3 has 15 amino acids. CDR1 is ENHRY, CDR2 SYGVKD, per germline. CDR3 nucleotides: TGTGCCATCAGTGAGTCACAGGGGACCACCTACGAGCAGTACTTC. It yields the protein CAISESQGTTYEQYF.

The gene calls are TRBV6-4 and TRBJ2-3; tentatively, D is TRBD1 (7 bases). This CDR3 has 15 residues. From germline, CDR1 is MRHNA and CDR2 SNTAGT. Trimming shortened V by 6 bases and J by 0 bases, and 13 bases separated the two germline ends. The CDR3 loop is CASREQGGSTDTQYF. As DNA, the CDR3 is TGTGCCAGCAGAGAGCAGGGGGGAAGCACAGATACGCAGTATTTT.

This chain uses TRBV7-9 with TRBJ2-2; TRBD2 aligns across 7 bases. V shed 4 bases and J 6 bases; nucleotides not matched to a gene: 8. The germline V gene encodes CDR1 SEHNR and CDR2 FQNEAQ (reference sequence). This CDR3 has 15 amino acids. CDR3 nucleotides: TGTGCCAGCAGCTACGGACTAGAACGGTCCGGGGAGCTGTTTTTT. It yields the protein CASSYGLERSGELFF.

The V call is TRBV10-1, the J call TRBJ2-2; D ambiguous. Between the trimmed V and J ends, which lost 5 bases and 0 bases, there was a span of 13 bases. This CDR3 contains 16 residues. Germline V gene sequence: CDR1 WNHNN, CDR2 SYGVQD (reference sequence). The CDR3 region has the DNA TGCGCCAGCAGTTCCACGACCGTAGCGAACACCGGGGAGCTGTTTTTT. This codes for CASSSTTVANTGELFF.